Included here is one T cell receptor (beta chain) sequence, with context. Its antigen is unknown. These data originate in a study of blood T cells in healthy people across ages. There are 15 residues in the CDR3. The germline gives CDR1 LGHDT, CDR2 YNNKEL (reference sequence). V lost 1 base to trimming and J lost 0 bases; unmatched junction nucleotides: 3. Sample-barcoded 5' priming and a J-beta primer mix drove a second PCR of roughly 6 to 12 cycles. TCRdb re-analysed the 5' RACE reads in MiXCR, keeping a single row per CDR3 protein. The sample records more than 700,000 distinct CDR3 sequences, about 53% being singletons. The study, taken as a whole, reports: Both higher diversity and more naive CD4+ cells marked long-lived donors when set against aged donors.

Sequences were obtained from blood. The chain has TRBV3-1 and TRBJ2-7; 7 bases are a match to TRBD2. The TCR sequence derives from an elderly man in good health. CDR3 amino acids: CASSQGAGFSYEQYF. The CDR3 DNA is TGTGCCAGCAGCCAAGGAGCGGGGTTCTCCTACGAGCAGTACTTC.